The rows below give T cell receptor beta chains drawn from one sample of a study of blood T cell repertoires in COVID-19. The data were produced by immunoSEQ multiplex PCR, yet TCRdb's version contains in-frame clones alone and is incomplete. The data show 25,000 to 30,000 clones, 70% to 90% seen once. The sequencing input was peripheral blood. These receptors were taken from a woman of 80 years or more with COVID-19, enrolled during active disease. CDR3s include the opening cysteine and the closing phenylalanine or tryptophan. A D gene is named only where the DNA matches it firmly. Part of the rows lack a size; the others show once, few, many or a class for expanded clones.

>.|TRBD1|TRBV5-6|TRBJ1-5
CASSQTGISNQPQHF
TGTGCCAGCAGCCAGACAGGGATTAGCAATCAGCCCCAGCATTTT
>.|TRBD2|TRBV7-4|TRBJ2-5
CASSLAAGGSHQETQYF
TGTGCCAGCAGCTTAGCAGCGGGGGGGTCCCACCAAGAGACCCAGTACTTC
>.|TRBD1|TRBV5-1|TRBJ1-1
CASSLNTGVNTEAFF
TGCGCCAGCAGCTTGAATACAGGGGTGAACACTGAAGCTTTCTTT
>few|.|TRBV5-6|TRBJ1-2
CASSAVLVHAYTF
TGTGCCAGCAGTGCGGTTTTGGTCCATGCCTACACCTTC
>.|.|TRBV7-9|TRBJ1-5
CASSLNGYNQPQHF
TGTGCCAGCAGCTTAAACGGTTACAATCAGCCCCAGCATTTT
>.|.|TRBV19|TRBJ1-5
CASTVPGRGSYSNQPQHF
TGTGCCAGTACCGTTCCGGGCCGAGGGAGCTATAGCAATCAGCCCCAGCATTTT
>.|.|TRBV5-1|TRBJ1-5
CASSAKTGDQPQHF
TGCGCCAGCAGCGCCAAAACAGGCGACCAGCCCCAGCATTTT
>.|.|TRBV7-2|TRBJ2-5
CASSFGSGSQETQYF
TGTGCCAGCAGCTTTGGTAGCGGCTCCCAAGAGACCCAGTACTTC
>.|.|TRBV3-1/TRBV3-2|TRBJ1-4
CASSLRGGRGGEKLFF
TGTGCCAGCAGCCTGCGCGGGGGAAGAGGAGGTGAAAAACTGTTTTTT
>.|TRBD1|TRBV5-1|TRBJ2-7
CASSTGQPGGQYF
TGCGCCAGCAGCACGGGACAGCCTGGTGGGCAGTACTTC
>.|TRBD1|TRBV28|TRBJ1-1
CASSLIAGGRTEAFF
TGTGCCAGCAGTTTAATTGCAGGGGGCAGGACTGAAGCTTTCTTT
>.|TRBD1|TRBV10-2|TRBJ1-3
CASRTGGSGNTIYF
TGCGCCAGCAGAACAGGGGGGTCTGGAAACACCATATATTTT
>.|TRBD2|TRBV5-4|TRBJ2-1
CASTTLTSGGAGEQFF
TGTGCCAGCACCACCCTAACTAGCGGGGGGGCCGGTGAGCAGTTCTTC
>.|.|TRBV7-2|TRBJ2-2
CASSFSLNTGELFF
TGTGCCAGCAGCTTTTCACTGAACACCGGGGAGCTGTTTTTT
>.|TRBD2|TRBV5-1|TRBJ2-1
CASSPSGGNSYNEQFF
TGCGCCAGCAGCCCGAGCGGGGGTAACTCCTACAATGAGCAGTTCTTC
>.|TRBD1|TRBV11-1|TRBJ1-1
CASSSVGTGNTEAFF
TGTGCCAGCAGCTCTGTAGGGACAGGGAACACTGAAGCTTTCTTT
>.|TRBD1|TRBV15|TRBJ2-5
CATSAGPRGRGETQYF
TGTGCCACCTCGGCAGGCCCGAGGGGCAGGGGGGAGACCCAGTACTTC
>.|TRBD1|TRBV19|TRBJ2-5
CASGGQGRGETQYF
TGTGCCAGTGGTGGACAGGGGAGGGGAGAGACCCAGTACTTC
>.|TRBD1|TRBV6-2/TRBV6-3|TRBJ2-7
CASSQDRDRDYEQYF
TGTGCCAGCAGCCAGGACCGGGACAGGGACTACGAGCAGTACTTC
>.|.|TRBV27|TRBJ2-3
CASSFQGPTDTQYF
TGTGCCAGCAGTTTTCAGGGCCCCACAGATACGCAGTATTTT
>once|.|TRBV6-5|TRBJ2-5
CASSYSRTESFWTQYF
TGTGCCAGCAGTTACTCCCGGACAGAGAGTTTTTGGACCCAGTACTTC
>.|TRBD2|TRBV19|TRBJ2-1
CARLAGRGGSNEQFF
TGTGCCCGCCTTGCGGGGCGGGGGGGCTCCAATGAGCAGTTCTTC
>.|.|TRBV6-1|TRBJ2-2
CASSEGALEQKNTGELFF
TGTGCCAGCAGTGAAGGGGCCTTAGAACAGAAGAACACCGGGGAGCTGTTTTTT
>.|.|TRBV5-1|TRBJ2-3
CASRRGSTDTQYF
TGCGCCAGCAGACGGGGGAGCACAGATACGCAGTATTTT
>.|.|TRBV6-5|TRBJ1-1
CASSYFRNTEAFF
TGTGCCAGCAGTTACTTTCGGAACACTGAAGCTTTCTTT
>.|.|TRBV6-5|TRBJ2-2
CGEGGRRDTGELFF
TGTGGGGAGGGGGGACGGAGGGACACCGGGGAGCTGTTTTTT
>.|.|TRBV11-1|TRBJ2-1
CASSLSRHSYNEQFF
TGTGCCAGCAGCTTGTCGAGACATTCCTACAATGAGCAGTTCTTC
>.|.|TRBV12-3/TRBV12-4|TRBJ2-2
CASSLNGARELFF
TGTGCCAGCAGCCTAAATGGGGCCCGGGAGCTGTTTTTT
>.|.|TRBV19|TRBJ2-7
CASKRGGGNSYEQYF
TGTGCCAGTAAAAGGGGGGGCGGAAACTCCTACGAGCAGTACTTC
>.|.|TRBV5-1|TRBJ2-3
CASSLGGEEDTQYF
TGCGCCAGCAGCTTGGGCGGGGAAGAGGATACGCAGTATTTT
>.|.|TRBV12-5|TRBJ2-7
CASGPGYEQYF
TGTGCTAGTGGTCCGGGTTACGAGCAGTACTTC
>.|.|TRBV6-2/TRBV6-3|TRBJ2-5
CASSYSTETQYF
TGTGCCAGCAGTTACTCGACTGAGACCCAGTACTTC